Here is one T cell receptor beta chain with its context. Its antigen is still unknown. This specimen belongs to a study of cytomegalovirus exposure and HLA in healthy donors. Notes on the study in general: An analysis was carried out at a later point. It showed that HLA-associated TCR beta chains were more clonally expanded than equally common non-associated chains.

The PCR used 60 Vbeta and 13 Jbeta primers. TCRdb keeps only in-frame clones here, not all; method: immunoSEQ multiplex PCR. The sample has 150,000 to 200,000 clones, approximately 80% seen once; the top ten hold about 2.4%. V shed 4 bases and J shed 0 bases, with 10 bases lying between them. The CDR3 length is 15 residues. CDR1 and CDR2 from the germline V gene are LNHDA and SQIVND (reference sequence). The chain couples TRBV19 to TRBJ1-5; tentative D call: TRBD1 (5 bases). The TCR sequence derives from a man aged 60 to 69 in good health and CMV-seronegative. The sequenced sample consisted of PBMCs. CDR3 DNA: TGTGCCAGTAGTAAGCAGGGAGGTAGCAATCAGCCCCAGCATTTT. Translated: CASSKQGGSNQPQHF.